Below are 18 T cell receptor beta chains sequenced from a single sample in a study of cytomegalovirus exposure and HLA in healthy donors (dated by TCRdb to between 2016 and 2019). Receptor amplification or capture employed the immunoSEQ multiplex PCR assay. For the multiplex PCR, a mixture combining 60 forward primers for TCR Vbeta segments and 13 reverse primers for TCR Jbeta segments was used. TCRdb obtained this table from immuneACCESS and retained in-frame rearrangements with V and J assigned. These tables miss some clones; where compared with another copy, unresolved V genes account for less than half of the shortfall, and the remainder is unexplained. The sample table lists 97,000 or so clones, around 68% of them with a count of one. The ten largest clones represent about 4.3% of the sample. The sequenced sample consisted of PBMCs. The receptors derive from a human donor in good health.

The V call is TRBV19, the J call TRBJ2-1; D gene unclear. The germline V gene encodes CDR1 LNHDA and CDR2 SQIVND (reference sequence). Trimming took off 5 bases at V and 5 bases at J, with 16 bases between the two ends. The CDR3 length is 15 residues. The CDR3, as DNA: TGTGCCAGTAGTCCGAGACGAGGCGCGGACAATGAGCAGTTCTTC. Amino acids: CASSPRRGADNEQFF.

The gene calls are TRBV5-6 and TRBJ1-1; 11 bases align to TRBD1. The CDR3 extends over 15 amino acids. In germline, CDR1 is SGHDT, CDR2 YYEEEE. The J segment lost 4 bases and the V segment lost 3 bases, leaving 5 bases of the junction unmatched. The CDR3 DNA sequence: TGTGCCAGCAGCTCGGGGGGGACAGGGGGCACTGAAGCTTTCTTT. Translated, it gives CASSSGGTGGTEAFF.

This clone was observed a few times. The rearrangement joins TRBV6-4 to TRBJ1-2; D is perhaps TRBD1 (6 bases). This CDR3 spans 14 amino acids. The V end lost 4 bases, the J end lost 7 bases, and 16 bases lay between the germline ends. Germline-derived CDR1 and CDR2 are MRHNA and SNTAGT. The DNA for the CDR3 is TGTGCCAGCAGTGGAACCCCAGGGGTGCGTGGCTACACCTTC. This gives the protein CASSGTPGVRGYTF.

The rearrangement uses TRBV19 and TRBJ1-5; D unresolved. V was pared by 6 bases and J by 9 bases, with 18 bases between. Germline CDR1 reads LNHDA; CDR2 reads SQIVND (reference sequence). The CDR3 is made up of 14 amino acids. The CDR3 loop reads CASRLAVDLGPQHF. The DNA for the CDR3 is TGTGCCAGTAGGTTAGCGGTGGATTTGGGGCCCCAGCATTTT.

V and J are TRBV7-9 and TRBJ1-4, with D possibly matching TRBD1 (5 bases). Per the germline V gene, CDR1 is SEHNR and CDR2 is FQNEAQ (reference sequence). Trimming pared 1 base from V and 0 bases from J, leaving 9 bases between. This CDR3 is built from 16 residues. The CDR3 coding sequence is TGTGCCAGCAGCTTAGGGCAGGGTTCAACTAATGAAAAACTGTTTTTT. It codes for CASSLGQGSTNEKLFF. The full variable domain, completed using reference TRBV7-9 and TRBJ1-4, is DTGVSQNPRHKITKRGQNVTFRCDPISEHNRLYWYRQTLGQGPEFLTYFQNEAQLEKSRLLSDRFSAERPKGSFSTLEIQRTEQGDSAMYLCASSLGQGSTNEKLFFGSGTQLSVL.

J is TRBJ2-2 and V is TRBV11-2, with D perhaps matching TRBD1 (6 bases). The length of the CDR3 is 15 residues. Trimming took 3 bases from V and 5 from J, leaving 13 bases between them. Looked up from germline, CDR1 is SGHAT and CDR2 is FQNNGV. The CDR3 here is CASSLAGVLTGELFF. CDR3 nucleotide sequence: TGTGCCAGCAGCTTGGCAGGGGTCTTAACCGGGGAGCTGTTTTTT.

The V and J genes are TRBV4-1 and TRBJ2-2; 8 bases fit TRBD1. V gave up 2 bases and J gave up 6 bases; unmatched junction bases: 20. Per the germline V gene, CDR1 is MGHRA and CDR2 is YSYEKL. The CDR3 contains 20 residues. CDR3 nucleotides: TGCGCCAGCAGCCAACGCTTTACCTCCCCCGGGACAGGAGGGCCCGGGGAGCTGTTTTTT. It yields the protein CASSQRFTSPGTGGPGELFF.

The chain couples TRBV7-9 to TRBJ2-1, with 8 positions matching TRBD2. Trimming cost V 0 bases and J 7 bases; bases outside gene matches: 11. Germline loops: CDR1 SEHNR, CDR2 FQNEAQ (reference sequence). The CDR3 is made up of 17 amino acids. This CDR3 reads CASSLALTSGGRNEQFF. In nucleotides, the CDR3 is TGTGCCAGCAGCTTAGCGCTAACTAGCGGAGGGCGGAATGAGCAGTTCTTC.

This chain uses TRBV11-2 with TRBJ2-5; maybe TRBD1 (7 bases). The V gene lost 6 bases and the J gene lost 5 bases, with 19 bases spanning the gap. The length of the CDR3 is 15 residues. Germline V lookup: CDR1 SGHAT, CDR2 FQNNGV. CDR3 in DNA: TGTGCCAGCAGTGTTATCGGAGGGGGCAGGGAGACCCAGTACTTC. It specifies CASSVIGGGRETQYF.

V usage is TRBV7-9 and J usage is TRBJ2-1; 10 bases match TRBD2. CDR1 and CDR2 from the germline V gene are SEHNR and FQNEAQ (reference sequence). This CDR3 region has 12 residues. V lost 3 bases to trimming and J lost 10 bases; unmatched junction nucleotides: 0. The CDR3 sequence: CASSLTSGEQFF. The CDR3 coding sequence is TGTGCCAGCAGCTTGACTAGCGGGGAGCAGTTCTTC.

V is TRBV5-1 and J is TRBJ1-1, with unresolved D. Looked up from germline, CDR1 is SGHRS and CDR2 is YFSETQ. V lost 3 bases, J lost 1 base, and 13 bases lay in between. This CDR3 has 15 residues. CDR3 in amino acids: CASSSPEQQNTEAFF. Written as DNA, the CDR3 is TGCGCCAGCAGCTCCCCAGAACAGCAGAACACTGAAGCTTTCTTT.

The rearrangement links TRBV13 to TRBJ1-1; D gene uncertain. Germline assignment: CDR1 PRHDT and CDR2 FYEKMQ (reference sequence). The CDR3 extends over 15 amino acids. Trimming left V 8 bases short and J 3 bases short, with 19 bases between. The CDR3 reads CASGPGRDGDTEAFF. For the CDR3, the DNA is TGTGCCAGCGGCCCCGGGAGGGATGGGGACACTGAAGCTTTCTTT.

As DNA, the CDR3 is TGTGCCAGCAGCAAGCAGGGGGCTGGCTACGAGCAGTACTTC. It translates to CASSKQGAGYEQYF. V and J are TRBV7-9 and TRBJ2-7, with 8 positions matching TRBD1. V gave up 5 bases and J gave up 3 bases; unmatched junction bases: 6. This CDR3 spans 14 amino acids. The V gene's germline CDR1 is SEHNR and CDR2 FQNEAQ (reference sequence).

This chain links TRBV15 with TRBJ2-7, with 11 bases aligning to TRBD2. Germline CDR1 is LNHNV and CDR2 is YYDKDF (reference sequence). This CDR3 is 16 amino acids long. V lost 2 bases and J lost 3; bases outside the gene matches: 6. CDR3 DNA: TGTGCCACCAGCAGACCTAGGACTAGCGGGTACTACGAGCAGTACTTC. This sequence encodes CATSRPRTSGYYEQYF.

V usage is TRBV6-1 and J usage is TRBJ1-1; tentative D call: TRBD1 (5 bases). In germline, CDR1 is MNHNS, CDR2 SASEGT. Deletions cut 5 bases from V and 4 bases from J, with 11 bases between. The CDR3 consists of 13 residues. The CDR3 region has the DNA TGTGCCAGCAGTACGACAGTTCTCACTGAAGCTTTCTTT. Its protein product is CASSTTVLTEAFF.

The chain employs TRBV6-5 and TRBJ2-3; 7 bases fit TRBD2. Trimming cost V 6 bases and J 2 bases; bases outside gene matches: 5. CDR1 is MNHEY and CDR2 is SVGAGI in the germline V gene. This CDR3 is 14 amino acids long. CDR3 bases: TGTGCCAGCAGGGAGCGGGACCTCACAGATACGCAGTATTTT. Protein product: CASRERDLTDTQYF.

This clone was counted a few times. At one boundary the junction diverges from the germline segment, which might be a read error. V usage is TRBV7-7 and J usage is TRBJ2-2; D gene unclear. The CDR3 runs 14 residues. Germline V gene data show CDR1 as SSHAT and CDR2 as FNYEAQ (reference sequence). CDR3 bases: TGTGCTAGCAGCTTAAGTTACTTGACCGGGGAGCTGTTTTTT. Its translation is CASSLSYLTGELFF.

This clone appeared once. This chain uses TRBV9 with TRBJ2-1; TRBD2 is a possible D gene (6 bases). The CDR3 consists of 12 residues. The V and J ends lost 3 bases and 11 bases respectively, with 12 bases between them. Germline V gives CDR1 SGDLS, CDR2 YYNGEE. CDR3 nucleotide sequence: TGTGCCAGCAGCGAACTAGCAGAAAAGCAGTTCTTC. As protein: CASSELAEKQFF. The variable domain in full, completed from reference TRBV9 and TRBJ2-1, reads DSGVTQTPKHLITATGQRVTLRCSPRSGDLSVYWYQQSLDQGLQFLIQYYNGEERAKGNILERFSAQQFPDLHSELNLSSLELGDSALYFCASSELAEKQFFGPGTRLTVL.